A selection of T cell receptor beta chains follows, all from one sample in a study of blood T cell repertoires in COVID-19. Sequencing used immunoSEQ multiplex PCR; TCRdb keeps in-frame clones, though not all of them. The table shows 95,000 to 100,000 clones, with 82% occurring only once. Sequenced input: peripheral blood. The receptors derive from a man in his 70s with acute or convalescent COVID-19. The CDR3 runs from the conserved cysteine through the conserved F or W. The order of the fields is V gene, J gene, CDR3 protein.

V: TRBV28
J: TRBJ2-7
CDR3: CASSFREDRGKIYEQYF

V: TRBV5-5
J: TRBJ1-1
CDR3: CASSSPGGPKNTEAFF

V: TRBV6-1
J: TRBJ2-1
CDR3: CASSEALGSIDEQFF

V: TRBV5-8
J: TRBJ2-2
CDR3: CASSLRLPSGELFF

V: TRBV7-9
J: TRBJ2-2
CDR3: CASSPLATGELFF

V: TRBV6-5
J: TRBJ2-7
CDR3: CASRGDRGSYEQYF

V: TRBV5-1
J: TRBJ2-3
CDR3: CASSYLRGGARASTDTQYF

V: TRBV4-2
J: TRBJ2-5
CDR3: CASSQDFRGGETQYF

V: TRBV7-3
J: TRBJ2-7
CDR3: CASSIRPTGGTYEQYF

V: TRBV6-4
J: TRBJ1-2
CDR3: CASSEQGQGYGYTF

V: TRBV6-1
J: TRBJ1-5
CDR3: CASSEQAVSNQPQHF

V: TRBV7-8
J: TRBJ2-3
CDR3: CASSLARGTDTQYF

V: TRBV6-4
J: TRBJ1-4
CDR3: CASSVNRGEKLFF

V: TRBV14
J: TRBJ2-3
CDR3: CASSHSGDTQYF

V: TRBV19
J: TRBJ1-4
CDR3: CASNEQANEKLFF

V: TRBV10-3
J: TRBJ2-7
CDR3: CAISELRTSGINEQYF

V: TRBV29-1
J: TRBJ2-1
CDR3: CSVPVAGGPDEQFF

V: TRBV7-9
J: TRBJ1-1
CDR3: CASSSPPTANTEAFF

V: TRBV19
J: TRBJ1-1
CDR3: CASSQQMNTEAFF

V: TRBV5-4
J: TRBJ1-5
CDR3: CASSLGGTGDQPQHF

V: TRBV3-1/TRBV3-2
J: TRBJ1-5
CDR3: CASSPDGVQPQHF

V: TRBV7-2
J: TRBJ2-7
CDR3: CASTPGTGDYEQYF

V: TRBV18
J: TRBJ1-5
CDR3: CASTDRDGQPQHF

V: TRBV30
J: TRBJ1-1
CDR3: CAWKQGRWNTEAFF

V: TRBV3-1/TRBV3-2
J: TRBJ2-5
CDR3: CASSQEIGLAGGQETQYF

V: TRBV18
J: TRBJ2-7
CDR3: CASSPDRGVDEQYF

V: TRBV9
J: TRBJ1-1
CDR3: CASSVDPGSDTEAFF

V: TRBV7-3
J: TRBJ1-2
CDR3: CASTPGPTGGSGYTF

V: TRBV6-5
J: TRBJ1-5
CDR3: CASSWGQGYQPQHF

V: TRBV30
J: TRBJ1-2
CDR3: CAWTRPGLPVGPNYGYTF

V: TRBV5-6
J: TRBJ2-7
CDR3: CASSALTSGGTYEQYF

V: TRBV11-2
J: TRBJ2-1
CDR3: CASSLMSGAYNEQFF

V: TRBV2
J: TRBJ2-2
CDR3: CASRGTVTGELFF

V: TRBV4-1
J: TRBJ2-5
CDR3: CASSQVGLAGFQETQYF

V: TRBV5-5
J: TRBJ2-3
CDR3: CASSSSTGRTNTQYF

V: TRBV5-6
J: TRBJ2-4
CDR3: CASSLWLGQVKNIQYF

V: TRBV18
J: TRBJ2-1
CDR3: CASSPEAGRRGEQFF

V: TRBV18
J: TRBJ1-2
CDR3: CASSPTGDYGYTF

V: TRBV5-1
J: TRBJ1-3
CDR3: CASSPGGGDTIYF

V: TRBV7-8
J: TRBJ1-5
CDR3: CASSSSGILGQPQHF

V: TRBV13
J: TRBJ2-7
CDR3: CASSAYRDRSSYEQYF

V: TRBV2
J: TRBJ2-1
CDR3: CASRFGLYNEQFF

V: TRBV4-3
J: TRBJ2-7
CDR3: CASSLFPGQGANEQYF

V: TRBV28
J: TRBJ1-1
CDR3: CASSRRGQGKTEAFF

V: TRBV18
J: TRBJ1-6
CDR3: CASSPGRGDSPLHF

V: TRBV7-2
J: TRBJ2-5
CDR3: CASSLVGTSGGAGETQYF

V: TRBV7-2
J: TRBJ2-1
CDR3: CASSLETSGRGVLFF

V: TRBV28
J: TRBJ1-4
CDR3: CASLGGKLFF

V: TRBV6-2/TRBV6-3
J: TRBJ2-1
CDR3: CASSLRGGRAWNEQFF

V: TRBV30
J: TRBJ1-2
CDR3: CAWKAATYGYTF

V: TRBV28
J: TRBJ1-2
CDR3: CASISVLVALRGYTF

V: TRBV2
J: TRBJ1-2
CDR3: CASNYQGTRPGYTF

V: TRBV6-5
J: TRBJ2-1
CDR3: CASSLGHRSYNEQFF

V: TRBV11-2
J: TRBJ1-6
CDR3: CASRGGSPLHF

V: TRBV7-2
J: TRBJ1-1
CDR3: CASSLEGPGARTEAFF

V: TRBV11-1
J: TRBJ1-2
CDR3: CASSPGQSYGYTF

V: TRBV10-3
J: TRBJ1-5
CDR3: CAISESGGSNQPQHF